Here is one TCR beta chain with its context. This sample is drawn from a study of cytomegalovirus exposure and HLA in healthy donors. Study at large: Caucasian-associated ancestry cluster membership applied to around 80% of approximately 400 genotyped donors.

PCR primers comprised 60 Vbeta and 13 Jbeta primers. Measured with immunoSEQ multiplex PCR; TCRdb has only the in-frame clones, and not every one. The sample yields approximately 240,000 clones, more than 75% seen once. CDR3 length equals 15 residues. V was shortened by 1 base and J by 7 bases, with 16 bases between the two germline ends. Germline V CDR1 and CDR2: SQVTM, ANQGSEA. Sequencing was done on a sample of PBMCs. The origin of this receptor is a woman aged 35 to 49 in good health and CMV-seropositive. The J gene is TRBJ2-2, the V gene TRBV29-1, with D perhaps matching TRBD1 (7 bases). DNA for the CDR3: TGCAGCGTTGAAGGGGGTCAGGGGGGAGTCGGGGAGCTGTTTTTT. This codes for CSVEGGQGGVGELFF.